This T cell receptor beta chain was obtained from a study of blood T cell repertoires in COVID-19. Assay used: immunoSEQ multiplex PCR; TCRdb lists only in-frame clones, some missing. The data contain under 200,000 clones, around 84% of them singletons. The junction had 5 bases not matched to a gene; V was cut back by 1 base and J by 0 bases. CDR1 and CDR2 from the germline V gene are SEHNR and FQNEAQ (reference sequence). The CDR3 extends over 16 amino acids. V and J are TRBV7-9 and TRBJ1-1; 7 bases are shared with TRBD1. Sequencing input: peripheral blood. This TCR derives from a man aged 45 to 65 with active or convalescent COVID-19. CDR3 loop: CASSLGGQEVNTEAFF. Here the CDR3 DNA reads TGTGCCAGCAGCTTAGGTGGACAGGAGGTGAACACTGAAGCTTTCTTT.